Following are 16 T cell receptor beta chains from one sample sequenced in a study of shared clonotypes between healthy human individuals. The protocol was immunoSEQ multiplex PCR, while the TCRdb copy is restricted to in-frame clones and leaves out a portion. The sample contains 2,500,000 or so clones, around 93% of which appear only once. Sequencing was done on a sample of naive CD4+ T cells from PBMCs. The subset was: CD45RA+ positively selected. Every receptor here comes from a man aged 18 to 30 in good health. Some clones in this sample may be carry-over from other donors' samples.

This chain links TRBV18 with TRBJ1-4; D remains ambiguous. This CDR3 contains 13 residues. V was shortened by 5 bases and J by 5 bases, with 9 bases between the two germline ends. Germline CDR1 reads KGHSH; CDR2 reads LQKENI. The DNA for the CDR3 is TGTGCCAGCTCATTCACCTTAAATGAAAAACTGTTTTTT. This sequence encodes CASSFTLNEKLFF.

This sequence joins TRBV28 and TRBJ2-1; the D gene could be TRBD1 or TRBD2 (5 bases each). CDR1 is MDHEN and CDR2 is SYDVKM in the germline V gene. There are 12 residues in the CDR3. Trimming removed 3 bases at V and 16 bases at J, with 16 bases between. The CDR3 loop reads CASSFRDGGDFF. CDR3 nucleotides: TGTGCCAGCAGTTTCCGGGACGGTGGTGATTTCTTC.

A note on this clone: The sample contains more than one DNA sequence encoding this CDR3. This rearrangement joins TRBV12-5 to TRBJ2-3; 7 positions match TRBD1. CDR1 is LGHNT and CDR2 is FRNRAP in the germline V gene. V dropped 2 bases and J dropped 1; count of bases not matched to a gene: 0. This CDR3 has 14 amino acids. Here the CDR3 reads CASGLTGGTDTQYF. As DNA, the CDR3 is TGTGCTAGTGGTTTGACAGGGGGCACAGATACGCAGTATTTT.

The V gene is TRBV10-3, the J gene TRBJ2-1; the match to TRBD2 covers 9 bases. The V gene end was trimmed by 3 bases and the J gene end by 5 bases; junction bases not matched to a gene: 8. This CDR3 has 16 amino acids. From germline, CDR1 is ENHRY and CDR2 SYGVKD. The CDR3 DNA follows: TGTGCCATCAGTGATAAGGGGCTAGCGGGGCACAATGAGCAGTTCTTC. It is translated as CAISDKGLAGHNEQFF.

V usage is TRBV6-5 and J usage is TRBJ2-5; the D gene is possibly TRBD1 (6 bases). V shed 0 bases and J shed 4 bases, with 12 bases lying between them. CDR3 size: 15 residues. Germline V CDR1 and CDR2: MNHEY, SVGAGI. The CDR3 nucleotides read TGTGCCAGCAGTTACTCGGACAGATTATTAGAGACCCAGTACTTC. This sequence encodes CASSYSDRLLETQYF.

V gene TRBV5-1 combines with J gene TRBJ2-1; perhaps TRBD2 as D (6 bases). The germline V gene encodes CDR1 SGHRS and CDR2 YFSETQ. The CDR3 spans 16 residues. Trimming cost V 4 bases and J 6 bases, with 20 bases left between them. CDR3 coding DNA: TGCGCCAGCAGCCCCTCTAGCGTCAGAGACGGCAATGAGCAGTTCTTC. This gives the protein CASSPSSVRDGNEQFF.

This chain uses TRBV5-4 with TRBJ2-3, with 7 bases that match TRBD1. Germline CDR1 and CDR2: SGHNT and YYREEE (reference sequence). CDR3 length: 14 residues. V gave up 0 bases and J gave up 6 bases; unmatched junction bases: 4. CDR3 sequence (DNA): TGTGCCAGCAGCTTGGACCAGGGGGACGATACGCAGTATTTT. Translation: CASSLDQGDDTQYF.

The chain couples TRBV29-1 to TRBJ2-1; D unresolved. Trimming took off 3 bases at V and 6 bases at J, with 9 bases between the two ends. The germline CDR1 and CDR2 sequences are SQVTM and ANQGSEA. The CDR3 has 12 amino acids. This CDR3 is CSVEKLPNEQFF. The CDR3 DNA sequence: TGCAGCGTTGAGAAGCTTCCCAATGAGCAGTTCTTC.

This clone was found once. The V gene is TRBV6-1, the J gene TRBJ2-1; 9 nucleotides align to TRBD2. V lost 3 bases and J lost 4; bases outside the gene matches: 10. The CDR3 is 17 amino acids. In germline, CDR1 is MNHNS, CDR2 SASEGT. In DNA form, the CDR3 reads TGTGCCAGCAGTGATCCAGCCCGACTAGCGGTTTACAATGAGCAGTTCTTC. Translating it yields CASSDPARLAVYNEQFF.

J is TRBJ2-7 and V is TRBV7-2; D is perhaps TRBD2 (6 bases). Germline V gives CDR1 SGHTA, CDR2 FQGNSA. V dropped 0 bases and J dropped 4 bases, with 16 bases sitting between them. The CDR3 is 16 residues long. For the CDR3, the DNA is TGTGCCAGCAGCTTAGCGGGACGGACGGGGGTATACGAGCAGTACTTC. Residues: CASSLAGRTGVYEQYF.

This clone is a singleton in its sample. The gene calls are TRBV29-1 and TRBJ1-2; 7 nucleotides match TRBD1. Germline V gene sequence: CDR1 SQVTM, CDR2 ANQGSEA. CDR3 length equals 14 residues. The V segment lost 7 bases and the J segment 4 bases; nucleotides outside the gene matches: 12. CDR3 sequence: CSAGDSRRGYGYTF. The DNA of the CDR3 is TGCAGCGCTGGGGACAGCCGACGTGGCTATGGCTACACCTTC.

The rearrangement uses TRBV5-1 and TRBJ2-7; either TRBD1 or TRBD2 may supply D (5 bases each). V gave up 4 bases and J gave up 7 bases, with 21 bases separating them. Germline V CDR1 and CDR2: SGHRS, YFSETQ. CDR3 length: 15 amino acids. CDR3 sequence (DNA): TGCGCCAGCAGCACCGGGGACGGGCCCGAGAAGGAGCAGTACTTC. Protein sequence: CASSTGDGPEKEQYF. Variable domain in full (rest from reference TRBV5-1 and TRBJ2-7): KAGVTQTPRYLIKTRGQQVTLSCSPISGHRSVSWYQQTPGQGLQFLFEYFSETQRNKGNFPGRFSGRQFSNSRSEMNVSTLELGDSALYLCASSTGDGPEKEQYFGPGTRLTVT.

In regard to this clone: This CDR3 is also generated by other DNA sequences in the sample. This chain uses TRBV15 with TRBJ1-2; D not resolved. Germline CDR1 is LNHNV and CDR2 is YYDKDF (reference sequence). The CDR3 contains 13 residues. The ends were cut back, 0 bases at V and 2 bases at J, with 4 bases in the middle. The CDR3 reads CATSRDSNYGYTF. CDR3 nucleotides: TGTGCCACCAGCAGAGACAGCAACTATGGCTACACCTTC.

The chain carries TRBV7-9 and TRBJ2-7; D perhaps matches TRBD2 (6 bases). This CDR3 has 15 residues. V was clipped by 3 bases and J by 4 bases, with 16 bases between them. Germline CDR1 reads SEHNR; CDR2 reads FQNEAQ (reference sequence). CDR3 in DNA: TGTGCCAGCAGCTTCCGCGCAGGGACTCGGTACGAGCAGTACTTC. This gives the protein CASSFRAGTRYEQYF.

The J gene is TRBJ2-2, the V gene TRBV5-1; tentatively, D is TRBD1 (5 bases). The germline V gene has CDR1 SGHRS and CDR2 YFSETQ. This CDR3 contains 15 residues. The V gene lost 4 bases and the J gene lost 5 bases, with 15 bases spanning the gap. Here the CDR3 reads CASSPPGLWTGELFF. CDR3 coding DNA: TGCGCCAGCAGCCCGCCAGGGCTTTGGACCGGGGAGCTGTTTTTT.

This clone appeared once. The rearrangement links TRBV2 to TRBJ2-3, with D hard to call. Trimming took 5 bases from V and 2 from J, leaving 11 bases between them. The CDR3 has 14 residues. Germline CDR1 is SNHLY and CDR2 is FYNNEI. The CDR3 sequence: CASSILESTDTQYF. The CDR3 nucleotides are TGTGCCAGCAGTATCCTTGAATCCACAGATACGCAGTATTTT.